This passage covers 20 T cell receptor beta chains from one sample sequenced in a study of CD8+CD57+ T cells in acquired aplastic anemia. According to the study, genomic DNA was the template for TCR beta VDJ and CDR3 profiling. Using its own MiXCR run on the reads, TCRdb lists one record per CDR3 protein. The sample records some 150,000 distinct CDR3 sequences, 40% to 45% being singletons. The sample comprised sorted CD4+, CD8+, or CD8+CD57+ T cells (not recorded which) from PBMCs. The receptors come from a human donor in good health, serving as a control.

The sample holds a few counts of this clonotype. This chain uses TRBV12-3 or TRBV12-4 with TRBJ1-1; weak D call: TRBD1 (6 bases). The length of the CDR3 is 14 residues. V shed 3 bases and J shed 4 bases, with 12 bases lying between them. In nucleotides, the CDR3 is TGTGCCAGCAGTTTTGGACAGCCTGGCACTGAAGCTTTCTTT. It encodes CASSFGQPGTEAFF.

This clonotype was observed many times. The J gene is TRBJ2-3, the V gene TRBV5-1; D unresolved. V was trimmed by 0 bases and J by 4 bases, leaving 15 bases between them. The CDR3 covers 16 residues. The germline gives CDR1 SGHRS, CDR2 YFSETQ. The CDR3 DNA reads TGCGCCAGCAGCTTGGAACCAGTGGGTCGGTCAGATACGCAGTATTTT. It yields the protein CASSLEPVGRSDTQYF. The variable domain in full, with the rest retrieved from reference TRBV5-1 and TRBJ2-3, is KAGVTQTPRYLIKTRGQQVTLSCSPISGHRSVSWYQQTPGQGLQFLFEYFSETQRNKGNFPGRFSGRQFSNSRSEMNVSTLELGDSALYLCASSLEPVGRSDTQYFGPGTRLTVL.

This clonotype was recorded many times. The CDR3 loop is CASSVETGSPLHF. In DNA form, the CDR3 reads TGTGCCAGCAGCGTCGAGACAGGTTCACCCCTCCACTTT. The chain couples TRBV7-9 to TRBJ1-6; possibly TRBD1 for D (6 bases). The CDR3 has 13 residues. Between the trimmed V and J ends, which lost 5 bases and 9 bases, there was a span of 11 bases. Germline CDR1 SEHNR, CDR2 FQNEAQ (reference sequence). Looking up the rest from reference TRBV7-9 and TRBJ1-6 gives the full variable domain: DTGVSQNPRHKITKRGQNVTFRCDPISEHNRLYWYRQTLGQGPEFLTYFQNEAQLEKSRLLSDRFSAERPKGSFSTLEIQRTEQGDSAMYLCASSVETGSPLHFGNGTRLTVT.

This clonotype appeared many times. This chain uses TRBV7-9 with TRBJ1-5; D is unclear. The CDR3 is made up of 14 amino acids. V was shortened by 2 bases and J by 0 bases, with 5 bases between the two germline ends. The germline V gene encodes CDR1 SEHNR and CDR2 FQNEAQ (reference sequence). The CDR3 DNA is TGTGCCAGCAGCTTAACCTATAGCAATCAGCCCCAGCATTTT. Its protein is CASSLTYSNQPQHF.

A note on this clonotype: A much larger clone lies one base from this, so it may be a read error. This chain links TRBV11-2 with TRBJ2-3, with TRBD1 as a possible D gene (5 bases). The CDR3 sequence is 15 residues long. Looked up from germline, CDR1 is SGHAT and CDR2 is FQNNGV. Trimming took 5 bases from V and 0 from J, leaving 12 bases between them. The DNA for the CDR3 is TGTGCCAGCAGCAATTCTCAGGGTAGCACAGATACGCAGTATTTT. Protein sequence: CASSNSQGSTDTQYF.

CDR3 amino acids: CASIHDNNQPQHF. The CDR3 bases are TGTGCCAGCATACACGATAACAATCAGCCCCAGCATTTT. The rearrangement links TRBV28 to TRBJ1-5; D remains unclear. Germline V gene data show CDR1 as MDHEN and CDR2 as SYDVKM. V was pared by 7 bases and J by 3 bases, with 10 bases between. The CDR3 is 13 amino acids.

This clonotype was counted between two and nine times. The V gene is TRBV25-1, the J gene TRBJ2-7; TRBD2 might be the D (5 bases). This CDR3 has 12 residues. Germline V lookup: CDR1 MGHDK, CDR2 SYGVNS. V was cut by 6 bases and J by 3 bases, with 9 bases left in between. For the CDR3, the DNA is TGTGCCAGCAGGGGAGTAGGCTACGAGCAGTACTTC. Amino acid sequence: CASRGVGYEQYF.

This clonotype occurred a few times. The CDR3 does not end in the conserved phenylalanine or tryptophan, so this is likely a read error. J is TRBJ2-5 and V is TRBV11-2; 10 bases map to TRBD2. Germline CDR1 reads SGHAT; CDR2 reads FQNNGV. There are 16 residues in the CDR3. V shed 5 bases and J 5 bases; nucleotides not matched to a gene: 11. This CDR3 reads CASSTRGAGGSETQYL. The DNA for the CDR3 is TGTGCCAGCAGCACGCGAGGAGCGGGGGGGAGCGAGACCCAGTACCTC.

This clonotype was counted many times. The chain uses TRBV6-6 and TRBJ2-1; D uncertain. Germline assignment: CDR1 MNHNY and CDR2 SVGAGI (reference sequence). This CDR3 has 14 residues. The V end lost 6 bases, the J end lost 8 bases, and 17 bases lay between the germline ends. Here the CDR3 reads CASRSTDRVDEQFF. CDR3 DNA: TGTGCCAGCAGGTCCACGGATCGGGTCGATGAGCAGTTCTTC.

This clonotype occurred many times. The chain recombines TRBV20-1 with TRBJ1-2; a weak D match, TRBD1 (5 bases). V was pared by 4 bases and J by 8 bases, with 14 bases between. The CDR3 is 12 residues long. The germline V gene has CDR1 DFQATT and CDR2 SNEGSKA (reference sequence). CDR3 nucleotide sequence: TGCAGTGCTACCCCCAGGGTGAGAGGCTACACCTTC. Encoded protein: CSATPRVRGYTF.

This clonotype was recorded many times. The chain couples TRBV24-1 to TRBJ2-1; D might be TRBD1 (6 bases). The CDR3 is made up of 15 amino acids. Germline CDR1 reads KGHDR; CDR2 reads SFDVKD. Trimming took off 1 base at V and 5 bases at J, with 11 bases between the two ends. CDR3 DNA: TGTGCCACCAGTGATTTTGGACAGAGAAACAATGAGCAGTTCTTC. It codes for CATSDFGQRNNEQFF.

This clonotype was detected ten times or more. This sequence joins TRBV4-1 and TRBJ2-7; no reliable D call. V was cut by 4 bases and J by 3 bases, with 19 bases left in between. The germline V gene encodes CDR1 MGHRA and CDR2 YSYEKL. This CDR3 is built from 16 residues. CDR3 sequence reads: CASSPNGKDPLYEQYF. In DNA form, the CDR3 reads TGCGCCAGCAGCCCCAACGGCAAGGATCCCCTCTACGAGCAGTACTTC.

This clonotype was seen repeatedly, ten times or more. The chain links TRBV20-1 to TRBJ1-1, with D perhaps TRBD1 (6 bases). The germline CDR1 and CDR2 sequences are DFQATT and SNEGSKA (reference sequence). The length of the CDR3 is 13 residues. The CDR3, as DNA: TGCAGCGCTGTGGACAGCCCGAACACTGAAGCTTTCTTT. Translated, it gives CSAVDSPNTEAFF.

The sample holds a few counts of this clonotype. The chain combines TRBV18 with TRBJ1-6, with D possibly being TRBD1 (6 bases). The CDR3 spans 17 residues. Trimming removed 6 bases at V and 0 bases at J, with 15 bases between. CDR1 is KGHSH and CDR2 is LQKENI in the germline V gene. CDR3 protein: CASSPRGPSSYNSPLHF. For the CDR3, the DNA is TGTGCCAGCTCCCCCAGGGGACCAAGCTCCTATAATTCACCCCTCCACTTT.

This clonotype has a count of ten or more. This chain joins TRBV7-9 and TRBJ1-2; a possible D gene is TRBD1 (5 bases). Germline CDR1 reads SEHNR; CDR2 reads FQNEAQ (reference sequence). Trimming cost V 0 bases and J 14 bases, with 19 bases left between them. CDR3 length: 14 residues. For the CDR3, the DNA is TGTGCCAGCAGCTTAGCGCCCGGACAAGGCCCCGCTACCTTC. This encodes CASSLAPGQGPATF.

A word on this clonotype: Just one base apart from a much larger clone, this may be a read error. The gene calls are TRBV6-5 and TRBJ1-2; D not certain. The CDR3 spans 15 residues. In germline, CDR1 is MNHEY, CDR2 SVGAGI. CDR3 sequence: CARSYSRAPNYGYTF. The CDR3, as DNA: TGTGCCCGCAGTTACTCGAGGGCACCTAACTATGGCTACACCTTC.

The genes are TRBV6-5 and TRBJ2-5; possible D gene TRBD1, 6 bases. Germline assignment: CDR1 MNHEY and CDR2 SVGAGI. This CDR3 contains 12 residues. Deletions cut 6 bases from V and 5 bases from J, with 10 bases between. For the CDR3, the DNA is TGTGCCAGCAGGAGGGGGATGGAGACCCAGTACTTC. This codes for CASRRGMETQYF.

The V and J genes are TRBV7-2 and TRBJ2-7; possibly TRBD2 for D (6 bases). Per the germline V gene, CDR1 is SGHTA and CDR2 is FQGNSA. The V gene lost 5 bases and the J gene lost 6 bases, with 11 bases spanning the gap. The CDR3 contains 12 residues. This chain's CDR3 is CASSRRGLEQYF. CDR3 in DNA: TGTGCCAGCAGCCGCCGGGGACTCGAGCAGTACTTC.

The chain links TRBV7-9 to TRBJ2-7; 9 nucleotides match TRBD1. The germline CDR1 and CDR2 sequences are SEHNR and FQNEAQ (reference sequence). This CDR3 region has 15 residues. J lost 0 bases, V lost 4 bases, and 4 bases had no gene match. CDR3 in amino acids: CASSSPGQGSYEQYF. The CDR3 region has the DNA TGTGCCAGCAGCTCCCCGGGACAGGGCTCCTACGAGCAGTACTTC.

Turning to this clonotype: Sequence at one end of the junction differs from germline and may be a read error. V gene TRBV6-1 combines with J gene TRBJ1-3, with D maybe TRBD1 (6 bases). The CDR3 has 15 amino acids. Germline CDR1 MNHNS, CDR2 SASEGT. This CDR3 is CASSVLGGQRNTTYF. The CDR3 DNA sequence: TGTGCCAGCAGTGTGTTAGGAGGACAGCGAAACACCACATATTTT.